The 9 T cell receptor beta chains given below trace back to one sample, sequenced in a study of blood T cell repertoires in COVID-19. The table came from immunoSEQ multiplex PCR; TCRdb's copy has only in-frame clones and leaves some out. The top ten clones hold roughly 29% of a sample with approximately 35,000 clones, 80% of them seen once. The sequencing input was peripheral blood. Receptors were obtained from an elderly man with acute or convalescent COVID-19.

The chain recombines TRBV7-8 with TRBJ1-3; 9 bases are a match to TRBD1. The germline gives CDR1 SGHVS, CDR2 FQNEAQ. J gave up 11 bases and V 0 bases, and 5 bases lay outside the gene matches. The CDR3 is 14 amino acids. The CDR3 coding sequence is TGTGCCAGCAGCTTAGCGGGACAGGGATTACCCATATATTTT. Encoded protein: CASSLAGQGLPIYF. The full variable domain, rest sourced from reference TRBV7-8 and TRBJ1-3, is GAGVSQSPRYKVAKRGQDVALRCDPISGHVSLFWYQQALGQGPEFLTYFQNEAQLDKSGLPSDRFFAERPEGSVSTLKIQRTQQEDSAVYLCASSLAGQGLPIYFGEGSWLTVV.

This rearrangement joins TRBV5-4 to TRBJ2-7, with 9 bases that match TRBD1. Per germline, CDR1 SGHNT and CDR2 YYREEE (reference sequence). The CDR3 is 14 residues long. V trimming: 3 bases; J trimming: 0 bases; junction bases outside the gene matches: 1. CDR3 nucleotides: TGTGCCAGCAGCTCGGACAGGGGCTCCTACGAGCAGTACTTC. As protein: CASSSDRGSYEQYF.

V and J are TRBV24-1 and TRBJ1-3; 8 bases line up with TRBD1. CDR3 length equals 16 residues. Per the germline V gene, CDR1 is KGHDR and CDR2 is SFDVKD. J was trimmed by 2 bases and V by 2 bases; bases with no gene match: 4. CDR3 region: CATSDSDRETGNTIYF. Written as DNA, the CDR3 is TGTGCCACCAGTGATTCGGACAGGGAAACTGGAAACACCATATATTTT.

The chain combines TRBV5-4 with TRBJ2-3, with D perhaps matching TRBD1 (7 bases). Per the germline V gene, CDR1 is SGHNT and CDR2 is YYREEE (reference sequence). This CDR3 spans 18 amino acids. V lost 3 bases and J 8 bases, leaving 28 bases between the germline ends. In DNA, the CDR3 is TGTGCCAGCAGCTATCGGACAGGTGGGGGGACTGCGGTCGGTACGCAGTATTTT. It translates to CASSYRTGGGTAVGTQYF.

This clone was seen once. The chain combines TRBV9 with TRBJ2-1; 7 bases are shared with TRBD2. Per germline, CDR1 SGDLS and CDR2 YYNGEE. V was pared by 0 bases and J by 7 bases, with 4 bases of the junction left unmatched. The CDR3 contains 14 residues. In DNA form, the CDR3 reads TGTGCCAGCAGCGTAGACCAGCGGGGTAATGAGCAGTTCTTC. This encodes CASSVDQRGNEQFF.

CDR3 nucleotide sequence: TGTGCCAGCAGTGTGCAGGGGCTCAACGAGCAGTACTTC. Its translation: CASSVQGLNEQYF. The chain links TRBV25-1 to TRBJ2-7, with D maybe TRBD1 (6 bases). Germline loops: CDR1 MGHDK, CDR2 SYGVNS. V was clipped by 4 bases and J by 5 bases, with 12 bases between them. The CDR3 length is 13 residues.

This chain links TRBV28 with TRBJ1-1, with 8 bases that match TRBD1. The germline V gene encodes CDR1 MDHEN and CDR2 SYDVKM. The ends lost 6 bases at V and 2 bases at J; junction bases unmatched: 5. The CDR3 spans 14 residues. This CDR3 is CASSLTGANTEAFF. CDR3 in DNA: TGTGCCAGCAGCTTGACAGGGGCTAACACTGAAGCTTTCTTT.

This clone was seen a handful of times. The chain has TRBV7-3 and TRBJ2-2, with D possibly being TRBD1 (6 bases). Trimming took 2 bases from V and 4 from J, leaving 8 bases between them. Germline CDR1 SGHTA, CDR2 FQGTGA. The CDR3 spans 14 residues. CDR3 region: CASSLGRGTGELFF. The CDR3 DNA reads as TGTGCCAGCAGCTTAGGCAGGGGCACCGGGGAGCTGTTTTTT.

DNA of the CDR3: TGTGCCAGCAGCACCACAGGGTTCGTTCCGTATTTT. It is translated as CASSTTGFVPYF. The chain links TRBV11-1 to TRBJ2-3; D perhaps matches TRBD1 (6 bases). V was cut by 5 bases and J by 14 bases, with 17 bases left in between. This CDR3 spans 12 amino acids. Germline V gene data show CDR1 as SGHAT and CDR2 as FQDESV (reference sequence).